The subject of this entry is one T cell receptor beta chain. This sample was included in a study of T cells expressing NK-cell markers. Study-wide background: Repertoire data for TCR beta were derived from sorted T cells (CD3+CD56+NKG2C+, CD3+CD56+NKG2C- and CD3+CD56-NKG2C+).

No DNA is given; TCRdb re-called the 5' RACE reads and lists each CDR3 protein once. Its table lists approximately 440,000 distinct CDR3 sequences. Germline values: CDR1 DFQATT, CDR2 SNEGSKA (reference sequence). The CDR3 is 15 amino acids. The genes are TRBV20-1 and TRBJ2-5; TCRdb designates TRBD2, a call that cannot be tested without DNA. The sequence derives from a woman between 45 and 60 years old in good health. Source material: blood T cells: a sorted CD56 or NKG2C T cell subset, CD4+ or CD8+ T cells, or bulk PBMC T cells (not recorded which). CDR3 region: CSAREREVGEETQYF.